The 12 T cell receptor beta chains listed next were all sequenced from one sample in a study of neurological immune-mediated disorders. TCRdb used MiXCR to reprocess the 5' RACE reads, holding one entry per CDR3 protein. Here the sample spans more than 45,000 distinct CDR3 sequences, over 2% being singletons. Sequencing was carried out using PBMCs. Receptors were obtained from a man aged 50-59 years with multiple sclerosis.

This clonotype was seen many times. The DNA for the CDR3 is TGTGCCAGCAGTTGGGCGGGGCGGAATGGCTACACCTTC. Its translation is CASSWAGRNGYTF. The rearrangement joins TRBV12-3 or TRBV12-4 to TRBJ1-2; possibly TRBD1 for D (5 bases). This CDR3 region has 13 residues. Trimming took off 4 bases at V and 6 bases at J, with 12 bases between the two ends.

This clonotype was seen many times. The chain recombines TRBV15 with TRBJ2-5, with no clear D. The CDR3 totals 16 residues. CDR1 and CDR2 (germline): LNHNV, YYDKDF (reference sequence). Trimming cost V 0 bases and J 4 bases, with 15 bases left between them. The CDR3, as DNA: TGTGCCACCAGCAGAGATCGAGGCCAGCTCACAGAGACCCAGTACTTC. As protein: CATSRDRGQLTETQYF.

This clonotype showed up many times. V usage is TRBV20-1 and J usage is TRBJ1-1; D gene uncertain. The CDR3 loop spans 13 amino acids. Trimming took 0 bases from V and 9 from J, leaving 14 bases between them. Looked up from germline, CDR1 is DFQATT and CDR2 is SNEGSKA (reference sequence). CDR3 loop: CSARDYRVYKAFF. For the CDR3, the DNA is TGCAGTGCTAGAGATTATCGGGTGTATAAAGCTTTCTTT.

Points on this clonotype: A much larger clone lies a single base off, so this may be a read error. The rearrangement uses TRBV5-5 and TRBJ2-3, with TRBD1 identical over 7 bases. Germline V gene lookup returns CDR1 SGHKS and CDR2 YYEKEE (reference sequence). This CDR3 has 14 residues. The CDR3 region has the DNA TGTGCCAGCAGCTTGGCACAGGGGACAGATACGAAGTATTTT. Its protein is CASSLAQGTDTKYF.

Comment on this clonotype: This may arise from a read error, as a much more abundant clone is one base away. The rearrangement joins TRBV28 to TRBJ1-6; TRBD1 agrees at 10 bases. Germline CDR1 reads MDHEN; CDR2 reads SYDVKM. The CDR3 spans 14 residues. Written as DNA, the CDR3 is TGTGCCACCCTTCCGGGACAGGGGCAGTCACCCCTCAACTTT. It is translated as CATLPGQGQSPLNF. The full variable domain, rest sourced from reference TRBV28 and TRBJ1-6, is DVKVTQSSRYLVKRTGEKVFLECVQDMDHENMFWYRQDPGLGLRLIYFSYDVKMKEKGDIPEGYSVSREKKERFSLILESASTNQTSMYLCATLPGQGQSPLNFGNGTRLTVT.

This clonotype occurred many times. The chain combines TRBV6-2 or TRBV6-3 with TRBJ2-7; 11 positions agree with TRBD2. V shed 6 bases, J shed 6 bases, and the junction held 4 bases outside the gene matches. Germline CDR1 MNHEY, CDR2 SVGEGT. The CDR3 loop spans 13 amino acids. This chain's CDR3 is CASSIAGGLEQYF. In nucleotides, the CDR3 is TGTGCCAGCAGCATAGCGGGGGGGCTCGAGCAGTACTTC.

V and J are TRBV20-1 and TRBJ2-7, with TRBD1 as a possible D gene (6 bases). This CDR3 has 13 residues. Trimming shortened V by 5 bases and J by 2 bases, and 13 bases separated the two germline ends. CDR1 DFQATT and CDR2 SNEGSKA come from the germline V gene (reference sequence). This CDR3 is CSASGQQTYEQYF. Written as DNA, the CDR3 is TGCAGTGCTTCAGGACAGCAGACCTACGAGCAGTACTTC.

In this sample, this clonotype turned up a few times. This sequence joins TRBV30 and TRBJ2-7, with 7 bases lining up with TRBD1. The CDR3 extends over 13 amino acids. The germline CDR1 and CDR2 sequences are GTSNPN and SVGIG (reference sequence). V lost 4 bases, J lost 3 bases, and 6 bases stayed unmatched. The CDR3 nucleotides are TGTGCCTGGACCCTGACAGGGCTCTACGAGCAGTACTTC. Encoded protein: CAWTLTGLYEQYF. Based on the CDR3 plus reference TRBV30 and TRBJ2-7, the full variable domain is SQTIHQWPATLVQPVGSPLSLECTVEGTSNPNLYWYRQAAGRGLQLLFYSVGIGQISSEVPQNLSASRPQDRQFILSSKKLLLSDSGFYLCAWTLTGLYEQYFGPGTRLTVT.

This clonotype was seen repeatedly, ten times or more. This chain links TRBV7-8 with TRBJ2-3, with TRBD2 identical over 7 bases. CDR3 length: 12 amino acids. V lost 1 base to trimming and J lost 8 bases; unmatched junction nucleotides: 0. Germline CDR1 is SGHVS and CDR2 is FQNEAQ. The chain's CDR3 is CASSLGGGTQYF. The CDR3 coding sequence is TGTGCCAGCAGCTTAGGCGGGGGTACGCAGTATTTT.

The table lists this clonotype with many counts. The chain employs TRBV5-1 and TRBJ2-1, with D perhaps assigned TRBD1 or TRBD2 (5 bases each). Trimming cost V 4 bases and J 3 bases, with 14 bases left between them. The germline V gene has CDR1 SGHRS and CDR2 YFSETQ. CDR3 size: 15 residues. The CDR3 DNA follows: TGCGCCAGCAGCCCTACCGGGGCGAGCTACAATGAGCAGTTCTTC. It specifies CASSPTGASYNEQFF.

This clonotype was observed at least ten times. The V gene is TRBV7-2, the J gene TRBJ1-3; perhaps TRBD1 as D (6 bases). The V and J ends lost 5 bases and 0 bases respectively, with 11 bases between them. This CDR3 comprises 15 residues. Germline V CDR1 and CDR2: SGHTA, FQGNSA. CDR3 in amino acids: CASSARGISGNTIYF. CDR3 DNA sequence: TGTGCCAGCAGCGCCAGGGGAATCTCTGGAAACACCATATATTTT.

The table lists this clonotype with many counts. For the CDR3, the DNA is TGCGCCAGCAGCTTGGGACGGAACACCGGGGAGCTGTTTTTT. Protein: CASSLGRNTGELFF. This chain connects TRBV5-1 to TRBJ2-2; D call uncertain. CDR3 size: 14 residues. The germline V gene encodes CDR1 SGHRS and CDR2 YFSETQ. The V gene lost 0 bases and the J gene lost 1 base, with 4 bases spanning the gap.